The 2 T cell receptor beta chains in this list originate from one sample, sequenced in a study of T cell repertoires in ileal Crohn's disease. Repertoires were generated with immunoSEQ multiplex PCR, while TCRdb's copy carries only in-frame clones and drops some. This sample has 15,000 to 20,000 clones; roughly 80% occur once, and the top ten carry approximately 10%. The sample taken for sequencing was ileal tissue. All receptors derive from an adult with Crohn's disease.

This sequence joins TRBV10-3 and TRBJ1-1, with TRBD1 identical over 10 bases. Germline CDR1 is ENHRY and CDR2 is SYGVKD. The V and J ends lost 11 bases and 2 bases, in that order; junction bases with no gene match: 11. This CDR3 is built from 15 residues. This CDR3 is CASRPGTGVNTEAFF. CDR3 coding DNA: TGTGCCTCAAGGCCGGGGACAGGGGTTAACACTGAAGCTTTCTTT.

The genes are TRBV9 and TRBJ1-6; D may be TRBD1 (5 bases). The CDR3 totals 17 residues. The ends were cut back, 3 bases at V and 0 bases at J, with 13 bases in the middle. Germline values: CDR1 SGDLS, CDR2 YYNGEE. This CDR3 reads CASSGNRKSSYNSPLHF. CDR3 nucleotide sequence: TGTGCCAGCAGCGGAAACAGGAAGAGCTCCTATAATTCACCCCTCCACTTT.